These 2 T cell receptor beta chains share one sample of origin, sequenced in a study of identical twins. TCRdb passed the 5' RACE reads through MiXCR, listing each CDR3 protein once. The sample shows about 660,000 distinct CDR3 sequences, 8.6% of them seen only once. In addition, the sample was reused for a study of yellow fever vaccine responses in identical twins.

Sequences were obtained from PBMCs. These receptors originate from a woman in her late teens or twenties in good health.

The chain carries TRBV20-1 and TRBJ2-5, with 14 bases that match TRBD2. CDR3 length equals 16 residues. The V and J ends lost 6 bases and 4 bases, in that order; junction bases with no gene match: 10. Germline CDR1 is DFQATT and CDR2 is SNEGSKA (reference sequence). CDR3 loop: CSATTSGRAGGETQYF. DNA of the CDR3: TGCAGTGCCACGACTAGCGGGAGGGCCGGGGGAGAGACCCAGTACTTC.

The chain recombines TRBV29-1 with TRBJ2-2; TRBD1 agrees at 7 bases. Germline assignment: CDR1 SQVTM and CDR2 ANQGSEA. Trimming at V came to 6 bases and at J to 0 bases, leaving 7 bases not matched to a gene. The CDR3 covers 15 residues. Written as DNA, the CDR3 is TGCAGCGTCCTACAGGGGTCGGCGAACACCGGGGAGCTGTTTTTT. Residues: CSVLQGSANTGELFF.